This T cell receptor beta chain was retrieved from a study of blood T cells in healthy people across ages. Overall study results and limits: The study lacked donor CMV status, which possibly confounded expanded clonotype changes. Whereas aged donors had fewer naive CD4+ cells, long-lived donors had more of them and higher diversity.

Germline lookup yields CDR1 LNHDA and CDR2 SQIVND (reference sequence). This CDR3 comprises 18 residues. Unmatched junction bases numbered 7, after V lost 5 bases and J lost 2 bases. Remarks on this clonotype: Its target is unknown.

With a J-beta primer mix and a sample-barcoded 5' primer, a second PCR ran 7 to 11 cycles. TCRdb re-analysed the 5' RACE reads in MiXCR, keeping a single row per CDR3 protein. The sample carries some 1,800,000 distinct CDR3 sequences, about two fifths recorded once. The sequence was obtained from a human donor in good health. The sequencing input was blood. The chain uses TRBV19 and TRBJ1-6; 12 bases map to TRBD1. This CDR3 reads CASSEGQGARTYNSPLHF. CDR3 nucleotides: TGTGCCAGTAGTGAGGGACAGGGGGCTCGGACCTATAATTCACCCCTCCACTTT.